The 26 T cell receptor beta chains reported below all come from one sample, sequenced in a study of shared clonotypes between healthy human individuals. Sequenced by immunoSEQ multiplex PCR; TCRdb stores in-frame clones only, minus some. The repertoire consists of about 460,000 clones, with approximately 71% occurring once and the leading ten covering 12%. What was sequenced was PBMCs. The receptors originated from a woman between 40 and 50 years old in good health. Some clones in this sample may be carry-over from other donors' samples.

V and J are TRBV11-2 and TRBJ1-2; no definite D call. Trimming pared 1 base from V and 4 bases from J, leaving 7 bases between. The CDR3 length is 13 residues. CDR1 is SGHAT, CDR2 FQNNGV, per germline. This CDR3 reads CASSLGGSYGYTF. CDR3 in DNA: TGTGCCAGCAGCTTAGGTGGGAGCTATGGCTACACCTTC.

A remark on this clone: Only one base separates this from a far larger clonotype, so it likely reflects a read error. The rearrangement joins TRBV4-3 to TRBJ2-7, with D perhaps matching TRBD2 (5 bases). The CDR3 runs 16 residues. Germline loops: CDR1 LGHNA, CDR2 YSLEER. The CDR3 sequence is CASSQDYSSPTLERYF. The CDR3 DNA follows: TGCGCCAGCAGCCAAGATTATTCTAGCCCTACACTCGAGCGGTACTTC.

The chain joins TRBV7-2 to TRBJ2-5; the D gene is possibly TRBD2 (5 bases). The V end was cut by 5 bases, the J end by 3 bases, with 19 bases between. The CDR3 has 16 amino acids. Per the germline V gene, CDR1 is SGHTA and CDR2 is FQGNSA. DNA for the CDR3: TGTGCCAGCAGCATCCTAGCCTACGCCGCTAAAGAGACCCAGTACTTC. This translates into CASSILAYAAKETQYF.

In this sample, this clone turned up many times. The J gene is TRBJ1-5, the V gene TRBV27; maybe TRBD1 (6 bases). The CDR3 is 14 residues long. V was pared by 7 bases and J by 2 bases, with 12 bases between. Germline values: CDR1 MNHEY, CDR2 SMNVEV (reference sequence). The CDR3 bases are TGTGCCAGCAAGGGGGATATTGGCAATCAGCCCCAGCATTTT. It encodes CASKGDIGNQPQHF.

V usage is TRBV4-3 and J usage is TRBJ2-7; possibly TRBD1 or TRBD2 for D (5 bases each). This CDR3 spans 15 amino acids. V was cut by 0 bases and J by 4 bases, with 13 bases left in between. Germline loops: CDR1 LGHNA, CDR2 YSLEER. CDR3 sequence reads: CASSQDWGSRYEQYF. DNA of the CDR3: TGCGCCAGCAGCCAAGATTGGGGGAGTCGGTACGAGCAGTACTTC.

The CDR3 reads CASTLTGRDEQFF. The CDR3 coding sequence is TGTGCCAGCACCCTGACAGGGCGGGATGAGCAGTTCTTC. This chain connects TRBV7-3 to TRBJ2-1, with 7 bases aligning to TRBD1. The V gene end was trimmed by 7 bases and the J gene end by 8 bases; junction bases not matched to a gene: 8. Per germline, CDR1 SGHTA and CDR2 FQGTGA. This CDR3 is built from 13 residues.

There are a few counts of this clone. This likely comes from a read error, as the CDR3 has no conserved phenylalanine or tryptophan at its end. J is TRBJ2-7 and V is TRBV5-5; 7 bases are shared with TRBD1. V lost 4 bases to trimming and J lost 10 bases; unmatched junction nucleotides: 14. CDR1 is SGHKS, CDR2 YYEKEE, per germline (reference sequence). CDR3 size: 14 residues. The CDR3, as DNA: TGTGCCAGCAGCCCACGACAGGGCTCTCGGGAACAGTACTCC. Amino acid sequence: CASSPRQGSREQYS.

This chain uses TRBV6-4 with TRBJ2-3, with 8 bases aligning to TRBD2. The CDR3 spans 15 residues. V dropped 6 bases and J dropped 5; count of bases not matched to a gene: 10. Germline V gene lookup returns CDR1 MRHNA and CDR2 SNTAGT. CDR3 in DNA: TGTGCCAGCAGCCCAGCGGGAGATGGGAAAGATACGCAGTATTTT. Amino acid sequence: CASSPAGDGKDTQYF.

The chain has TRBV5-1 and TRBJ2-3, with 7 bases matching TRBD2. CDR1 is SGHRS, CDR2 YFSETQ, per germline. V trimming: 6 bases; J trimming: 1 base; junction bases outside the gene matches: 11. This CDR3 contains 16 residues. CDR3 DNA sequence: TGCGCCAGCAATCTGGCAGGGAGGGTCGGCACAGATACGCAGTATTTT. It specifies CASNLAGRVGTDTQYF.

The chain carries TRBV15 and TRBJ1-3; D gene ambiguous. Deletions cut 6 bases from V and 4 bases from J, with 7 bases between. CDR3 length equals 12 residues. Germline V CDR1 and CDR2: LNHNV, YYDKDF (reference sequence). CDR3 protein: CATRAEGNTIYF. As DNA, the CDR3 is TGTGCCACCAGGGCAGAAGGAAACACCATATATTTT.

The chain is built from TRBV11-2 and TRBJ1-2; no reliable D call. Germline CDR1 SGHAT, CDR2 FQNNGV. Trimming stripped 1 base from V and 5 bases from J, with 11 bases between. This CDR3 comprises 14 residues. CDR3 in amino acids: CASSLGTVMYGYTF. The CDR3 coding sequence is TGTGCCAGCAGCTTAGGGACCGTTATGTATGGCTACACCTTC.

This clone was counted only a few times. The chain uses TRBV27 and TRBJ1-2, with 7 bases lining up with TRBD1. Trimming at V came to 7 bases and at J to 5 bases, leaving 7 bases not matched to a gene. There are 13 residues in the CDR3. Germline assignment: CDR1 MNHEY and CDR2 SMNVEV (reference sequence). CDR3 protein: CASKQGRRYGYTF. CDR3 nucleotides: TGTGCCAGCAAACAGGGGCGAAGGTATGGCTACACCTTC.

The J gene is TRBJ2-1, the V gene TRBV7-9; no clear D gene. Deletions cut 1 base from V and 6 bases from J, with 7 bases between. CDR3 length: 13 residues. Germline V gene sequence: CDR1 SEHNR, CDR2 FQNEAQ (reference sequence). The CDR3 spells CASSLGGFNEQFF. DNA of the CDR3: TGTGCCAGCAGCTTAGGTGGTTTCAATGAGCAGTTCTTC. Combining the CDR3 with reference TRBV7-9 and TRBJ2-1 gives the whole variable domain DTGVSQNPRHKITKRGQNVTFRCDPISEHNRLYWYRQTLGQGPEFLTYFQNEAQLEKSRLLSDRFSAERPKGSFSTLEIQRTEQGDSAMYLCASSLGGFNEQFFGPGTRLTVL.

This rearrangement joins TRBV18 to TRBJ1-2; possible D gene TRBD1, 5 bases. The CDR3 runs to 14 residues. V was clipped by 4 bases and J by 2 bases, with 11 bases between them. The germline V gene has CDR1 KGHSH and CDR2 LQKENI. CDR3 nucleotides: TGTGCCAGCTCACTCGGTGGGGGGAACTATGGCTACACCTTC. Amino acid sequence: CASSLGGGNYGYTF.

The V and J genes are TRBV7-9 and TRBJ1-4; D is unresolved. Germline assignment: CDR1 SEHNR and CDR2 FQNEAQ (reference sequence). V was shortened by 1 base and J by 6 bases, with 6 bases between the two germline ends. The CDR3 loop spans 13 amino acids. CDR3 region: CASSLGGYEKLFF. The DNA for the CDR3 is TGTGCCAGCAGCTTAGGAGGGTATGAAAAACTGTTTTTT.

The chain employs TRBV9 and TRBJ1-4; 9 bases agree with TRBD1. Losses at the gene ends were 4 bases for V and 7 bases for J; bases not matched to a gene: 8. There are 15 residues in the CDR3. Germline values: CDR1 SGDLS, CDR2 YYNGEE. CDR3 in DNA: TGTGCCAGCAGCCCTTGGGACAGGGTGCGTGAAAAACTGTTTTTT. Residues: CASSPWDRVREKLFF.

V usage is TRBV11-2 and J usage is TRBJ1-4; D is unresolved. Per the germline V gene, CDR1 is SGHAT and CDR2 is FQNNGV. Trimming removed 0 bases from V and 11 bases from J, with 13 bases in between. The CDR3 length is 14 residues. CDR3 nucleotide sequence: TGTGCCAGCAGCTTAGATCGGCGGGCGGGCAAACTGTTTTTT. Protein sequence: CASSLDRRAGKLFF.

Details on this clone: One base separates it from a far larger clone, so it is likely a read error. Different DNA sequences within this sample yield the same CDR3. This chain links TRBV11-2 with TRBJ2-7, with a tentative D call TRBD1 (5 bases). Trimming left V 2 bases short and J 1 base short, with 6 bases between. This CDR3 spans 13 amino acids. CDR1 and CDR2 from the germline V gene are SGHAT and FQNNGV. CDR3 amino acids: CASSLQGSYEQYF. CDR3 in DNA: TGTGCCAGCAGCTTACAGGGATCCTACGAGCAGTACTTC.

The chain uses TRBV2 and TRBJ2-3, with 11 bases that match TRBD2. This CDR3 contains 17 residues. Per germline, CDR1 SNHLY and CDR2 FYNNEI. J lost 1 base, V lost 8 bases, and 11 bases had no gene match. The CDR3 DNA is TGTGCCAGCGCCTTGGGACTAGCGGATTGGGGCACAGATACGCAGTATTTT. It codes for CASALGLADWGTDTQYF.

V and J are TRBV29-1 and TRBJ1-2; 8 bases are shared with TRBD1. The germline V gene encodes CDR1 SQVTM and CDR2 ANQGSEA. The CDR3 extends over 12 amino acids. Trimming removed 4 bases from V and 8 bases from J; junction bases left unmatched: 6. The CDR3: CSVGDRGYGYTF. The CDR3 region has the DNA TGCAGCGTTGGAGACAGGGGATACGGCTACACCTTC.

This sequence joins TRBV4-3 and TRBJ2-3, with a possible D match to TRBD2 (5 bases). This CDR3 is built from 16 residues. V was trimmed by 1 base and J by 2 bases, leaving 13 bases between them. The germline gives CDR1 LGHNA, CDR2 YSLEER. CDR3 sequence: CASSQGASRDTDTQYF. The CDR3, as DNA: TGCGCCAGCAGCCAAGGCGCTAGCAGAGACACAGATACGCAGTATTTT.

The rearrangement uses TRBV18 and TRBJ2-5; D perhaps matches TRBD2 (5 bases). The V gene lost 5 bases and the J gene lost 2 bases, with 9 bases spanning the gap. Germline CDR1 is KGHSH and CDR2 is LQKENI. This CDR3 is 13 amino acids long. Here the CDR3 DNA reads TGTGCCAGCTCATCCACGGGGCAAGAGACCCAGTACTTC. This sequence encodes CASSSTGQETQYF.

J is TRBJ1-1 and V is TRBV10-2, with 7 bases fitting TRBD1. This CDR3 spans 16 amino acids. Trimming removed 6 bases from V and 4 bases from J; junction bases left unmatched: 14. Looked up from germline, CDR1 is WSHSY and CDR2 is SAAADI. The CDR3 is CASRDIRQGSVTEAFF. In DNA form, the CDR3 reads TGCGCCAGCAGAGACATCCGACAGGGTTCCGTCACTGAAGCTTTCTTT.

This clone was seen repeatedly, ten times or more. The CDR3 DNA is TGCGCCAGCGGGTACAATCAGCCCCAGCATTTT. Amino acid sequence: CASGYNQPQHF. The chain recombines TRBV10-2 with TRBJ1-5, with no clear D. The CDR3 sequence is 11 residues long. CDR1 and CDR2 from the germline V gene are WSHSY and SAAADI. The V and J ends lost 8 bases and 3 bases respectively, with 5 bases between them.

Comments on this clone: Other DNA sequences in this specimen translate into the identical CDR3. The chain is built from TRBV7-2 and TRBJ1-5, with 11 nucleotides matching TRBD1. CDR1 and CDR2 from the germline V gene are SGHTA and FQGNSA. The CDR3 totals 15 residues. With 4 bases clipped from V and 7 bases from J, the junction kept 6 bases outside the gene matches. For the CDR3, the DNA is TGTGCCAGCAGCTCTCGGACAGGGGGCGACCAGCCCCAGCATTTT. Amino acids: CASSSRTGGDQPQHF.

For the CDR3, the DNA is TGTGCCAGCAGTTACGGGACAGTTGGCGGTTCTTTCTTT. It is translated as CASSYGTVGGSFF. The chain is built from TRBV2 and TRBJ1-1; 7 bases are a match to TRBD1. With V trimmed by 5 bases and J by 12 bases, 12 bases remained unmatched. This CDR3 region has 13 residues. Germline loops: CDR1 SNHLY, CDR2 FYNNEI.